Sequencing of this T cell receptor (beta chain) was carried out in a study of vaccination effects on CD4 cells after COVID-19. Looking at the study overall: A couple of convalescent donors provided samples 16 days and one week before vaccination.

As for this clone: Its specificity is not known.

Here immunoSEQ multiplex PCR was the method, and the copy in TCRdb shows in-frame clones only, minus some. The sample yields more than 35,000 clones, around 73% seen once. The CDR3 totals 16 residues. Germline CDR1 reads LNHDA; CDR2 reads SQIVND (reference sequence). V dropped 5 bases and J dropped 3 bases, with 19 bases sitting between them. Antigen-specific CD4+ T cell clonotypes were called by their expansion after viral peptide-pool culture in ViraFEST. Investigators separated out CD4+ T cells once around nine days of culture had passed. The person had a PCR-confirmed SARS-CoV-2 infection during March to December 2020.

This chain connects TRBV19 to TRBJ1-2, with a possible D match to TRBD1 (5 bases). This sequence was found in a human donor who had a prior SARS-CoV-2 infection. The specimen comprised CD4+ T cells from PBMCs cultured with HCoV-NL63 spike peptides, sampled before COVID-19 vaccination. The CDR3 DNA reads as TGTGCCAGTAGTGCTTTAGAGGCAGGGACCGACTATGGCTACACCTTC. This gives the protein CASSALEAGTDYGYTF.